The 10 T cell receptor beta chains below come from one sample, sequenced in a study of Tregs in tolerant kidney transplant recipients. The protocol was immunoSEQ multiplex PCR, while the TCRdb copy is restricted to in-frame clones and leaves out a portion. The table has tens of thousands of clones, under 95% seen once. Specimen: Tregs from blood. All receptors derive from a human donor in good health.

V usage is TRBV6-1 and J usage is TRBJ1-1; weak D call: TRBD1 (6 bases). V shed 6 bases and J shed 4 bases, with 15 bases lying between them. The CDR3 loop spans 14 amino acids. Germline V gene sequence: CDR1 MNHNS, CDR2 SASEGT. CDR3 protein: CASSGGRIFTEAFF. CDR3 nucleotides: TGTGCCAGCAGCGGGGGGCGAATTTTCACTGAAGCTTTCTTT.

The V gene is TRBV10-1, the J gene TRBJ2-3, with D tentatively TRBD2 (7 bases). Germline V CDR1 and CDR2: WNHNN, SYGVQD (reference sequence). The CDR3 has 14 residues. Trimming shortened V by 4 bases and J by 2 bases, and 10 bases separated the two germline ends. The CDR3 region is CASSGGGPTDTQYF. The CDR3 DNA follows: TGCGCCAGCAGTGGGGGGGGCCCCACAGATACGCAGTATTTT.

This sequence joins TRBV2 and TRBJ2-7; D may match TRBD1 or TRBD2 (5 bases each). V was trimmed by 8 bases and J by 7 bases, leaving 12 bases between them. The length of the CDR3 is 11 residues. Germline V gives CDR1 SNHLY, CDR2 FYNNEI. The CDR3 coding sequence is TGTGCCAGCGGGACCCTTCGGGAGCAGTACTTC. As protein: CASGTLREQYF.

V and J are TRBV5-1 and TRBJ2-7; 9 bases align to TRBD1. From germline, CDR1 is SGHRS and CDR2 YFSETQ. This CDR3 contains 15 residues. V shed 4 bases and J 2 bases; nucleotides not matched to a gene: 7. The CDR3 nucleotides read TGCGCCAGCAGCGCCCGGACAGGGGCCCCCTACGAGCAGTACTTC. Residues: CASSARTGAPYEQYF.

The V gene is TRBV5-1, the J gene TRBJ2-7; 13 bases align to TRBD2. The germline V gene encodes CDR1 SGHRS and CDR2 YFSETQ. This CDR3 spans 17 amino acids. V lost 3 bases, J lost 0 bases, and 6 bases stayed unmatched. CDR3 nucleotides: TGCGCCAGCAGCTACGGACTAGCGGGGGACCTCTCCTACGAGCAGTACTTC. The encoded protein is CASSYGLAGDLSYEQYF.

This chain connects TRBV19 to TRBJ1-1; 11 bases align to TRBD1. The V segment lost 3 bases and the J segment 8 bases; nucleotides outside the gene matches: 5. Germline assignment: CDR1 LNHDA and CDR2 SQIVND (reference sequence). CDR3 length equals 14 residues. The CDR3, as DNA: TGTGCCAGTAGTATTCGTGGACAGGGGGCGGAAGCTTTCTTT. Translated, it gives CASSIRGQGAEAFF.

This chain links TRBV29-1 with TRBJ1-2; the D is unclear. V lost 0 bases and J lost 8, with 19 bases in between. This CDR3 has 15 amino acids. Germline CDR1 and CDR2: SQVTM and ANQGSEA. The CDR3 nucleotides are TGCAGCGTTGAAGAAGGTAGAGGGCGGGCGCAGGGCTACACCTTC. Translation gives CSVEEGRGRAQGYTF. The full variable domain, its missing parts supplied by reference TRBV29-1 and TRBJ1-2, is SAVISQKPSRDICQRGTSLTIQCQVDSQVTMMFWYRQQPGQSLTLIATANQGSEATYESGFVIDKFPISRPNLTFSTLTVSNMSPEDSSIYLCSVEEGRGRAQGYTFGSGTRLTVV.

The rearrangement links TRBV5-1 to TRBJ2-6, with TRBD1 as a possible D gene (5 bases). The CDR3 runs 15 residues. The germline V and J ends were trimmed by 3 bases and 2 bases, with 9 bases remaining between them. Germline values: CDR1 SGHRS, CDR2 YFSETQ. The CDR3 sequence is CASSSPGTGANVLTF. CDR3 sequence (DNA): TGCGCCAGCAGCTCCCCAGGGACTGGGGCCAACGTCCTGACTTTC. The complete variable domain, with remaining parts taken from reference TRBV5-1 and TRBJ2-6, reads KAGVTQTPRYLIKTRGQQVTLSCSPISGHRSVSWYQQTPGQGLQFLFEYFSETQRNKGNFPGRFSGRQFSNSRSEMNVSTLELGDSALYLCASSSPGTGANVLTFGAGSRLTVL.

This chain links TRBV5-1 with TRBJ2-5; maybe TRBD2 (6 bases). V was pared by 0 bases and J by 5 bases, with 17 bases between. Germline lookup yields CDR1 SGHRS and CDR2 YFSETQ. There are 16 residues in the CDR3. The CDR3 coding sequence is TGCGCCAGCAGCTTGGGACTAGGCGGACCGGGGGAGACCCAGTACTTC. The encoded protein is CASSLGLGGPGETQYF.

The CDR3 region is CASSLLGTGAFF. In DNA form, the CDR3 reads TGTGCCAGCAGCTTATTGGGTACAGGAGCTTTCTTT. This sequence joins TRBV11-2 and TRBJ1-1; a possible D gene is TRBD1 (5 bases). V lost 2 bases, J lost 10 bases, and 11 bases lay in between. CDR3 length equals 12 residues. Germline values: CDR1 SGHAT, CDR2 FQNNGV.